This record concerns one T cell receptor (beta chain) sequence. Its cognate antigen is unknown. The data originate from a study of cytomegalovirus exposure and HLA in healthy donors. The study, taken as a whole, reports: A classifier reportedly called cytomegalovirus status with high sensitivity and specificity.

The repertoire was sequenced with immunoSEQ multiplex PCR; TCRdb's copy has only in-frame clones and lacks some. This table holds fewer than 95,000 clones, approximately 84% found once. This receptor was identified in a woman between 18 and 30 years old in good health and CMV-seropositive. Source material: PBMCs.

CDR3 in DNA: TGTGCCAGCAGTTACTCGTTGGGAGTCTCCTACGAGCAGTACTTC. Translated: CASSYSLGVSYEQYF. The J gene is TRBJ2-7, the V gene TRBV6-5; D may be TRBD2 (5 bases). V lost 0 bases to trimming and J lost 0 bases, with 9 bases between them. Germline-derived CDR1 and CDR2 are MNHEY and SVGAGI. The CDR3 consists of 15 residues.